These 11 T cell receptor beta chains came from one sample sequenced in a study of cytotoxic CD8 clonotypes in ibrutinib-treated CLL. The assay was immunoSEQ multiplex PCR, and TCRdb's table has in-frame clones only and misses some. The sample carries tens of thousands of clones, 83% recorded once. The sequencing here drew on PBMCs, taken after 24 months of ibrutinib treatment. The receptors were gathered from a human donor with chronic lymphocytic leukemia.

The chain recombines TRBV2 with TRBJ2-5; D might be TRBD1 (5 bases). CDR1 and CDR2 from the germline V gene are SNHLY and FYNNEI. The V gene lost 6 bases and the J gene lost 5 bases, with 10 bases spanning the gap. The CDR3 extends over 12 amino acids. CDR3 protein: CASRGRVETQYF. The CDR3 DNA reads TGTGCCAGCAGAGGCAGGGTGGAGACCCAGTACTTC.

The CDR3: CASESGFEEKLFF. CDR3 bases: TGTGCCAGCGAGTCAGGGTTCGAGGAAAAACTGTTTTTT. The rearrangement uses TRBV18 and TRBJ1-4, with a possible D match to TRBD1 (5 bases). This CDR3 region has 13 residues. Trimming stripped 8 bases from V and 8 bases from J, with 15 bases between. CDR1 is KGHSH and CDR2 is LQKENI in the germline V gene.

The J gene is TRBJ2-1, the V gene TRBV11-2, with D perhaps matching TRBD1 (6 bases). CDR3 size: 12 residues. Germline CDR1 reads SGHAT; CDR2 reads FQNNGV. V gave up 5 bases and J gave up 8 bases, with 10 bases separating them. CDR3 in DNA: TGTGCCAGCAGCCTCAGGGGCGATGAGCAGTTCTTC. This encodes CASSLRGDEQFF.

This chain links TRBV9 with TRBJ2-1; 10 bases fit TRBD1. Germline V gives CDR1 SGDLS, CDR2 YYNGEE. V trimming: 0 bases; J trimming: 0 bases; junction bases outside the gene matches: 3. The CDR3 runs to 17 residues. The CDR3 here is CASSVGTGGISYNEQFF. The CDR3 DNA reads as TGTGCCAGCAGCGTAGGGACAGGGGGTATCTCCTACAATGAGCAGTTCTTC.

V usage is TRBV2 and J usage is TRBJ1-3; D is ambiguous. The CDR3 has 15 amino acids. With 4 bases removed from V and 10 bases from J, the gap between germline ends came to 20 bases. Germline V gene data show CDR1 as SNHLY and CDR2 as FYNNEI. CDR3: CASSARNWGSSTIYF. CDR3 DNA sequence: TGTGCCAGCAGTGCCCGTAATTGGGGATCTTCGACCATATATTTT.

This chain joins TRBV5-4 and TRBJ1-2; 7 nucleotides line up with TRBD1. Germline CDR1 SGHNT, CDR2 YYREEE (reference sequence). Trimming took 4 bases from V and 0 from J; bases not matched to a gene: 3. The CDR3 runs 14 residues. CDR3 sequence: CASSVQGSNYGYTF. CDR3 coding DNA: TGTGCCAGCAGCGTACAGGGGTCTAACTATGGCTACACCTTC.

V is TRBV5-4 and J is TRBJ2-1; D gene ambiguous. Trimming stripped 5 bases from V and 7 bases from J, with 16 bases between. The CDR3 extends over 14 amino acids. Germline CDR1 and CDR2: SGHNT and YYREEE (reference sequence). The CDR3 reads CASSLPRMGNEQFF. The CDR3 DNA sequence: TGTGCCAGCAGTCTACCCAGGATGGGGAATGAGCAGTTCTTC. Filled out from reference TRBV5-4 and TRBJ2-1, the complete variable domain reads ETGVTQSPTHLIKTRGQQVTLRCSSQSGHNTVSWYQQALGQGPQFIFQYYREEENGRGNFPPRFSGLQFPNYSSELNVNALELDDSALYLCASSLPRMGNEQFFGPGTRLTVL.

This clone showed up just a few times. The CDR3 DNA reads as TGTGCCAGCAGCCAAGACGGGGGGACGAGCTCTGGGGCCAACGTCCTGACTTTC. It specifies CASSQDGGTSSGANVLTF. The rearrangement links TRBV14 to TRBJ2-6, with TRBD2 matching over 7 bases. The CDR3 totals 18 residues. After removal of 0 bases from V and 0 bases from J, the junction contained 5 bases not matched to a gene. Germline-derived CDR1 and CDR2 are SGHDN and FVKESK.

This clone occurred a few times. The V gene is TRBV19, the J gene TRBJ1-4, with 8 bases identical to TRBD1. The CDR3 is 15 residues long. Germline V lookup: CDR1 LNHDA, CDR2 SQIVND (reference sequence). The junction had 11 bases not matched to a gene; V was cut back by 6 bases and J by 8 bases. For the CDR3, the DNA is TGTGCCAGTAGCTTAACCGGGACAGGCCCCGAAAAACTGTTTTTT. It encodes CASSLTGTGPEKLFF. Complete variable domain (other parts from reference TRBV19 and TRBJ1-4): DGGITQSPKYLFRKEGQNVTLSCEQNLNHDAMYWYRQDPGQGLRLIYYSQIVNDFQKGDIAEGYSVSREKKESFPLTVTSAQKNPTAFYLCASSLTGTGPEKLFFGSGTQLSVL.

This chain links TRBV7-3 with TRBJ2-1; weak D call: TRBD2 (6 bases). The germline V and J ends were trimmed by 4 bases and 5 bases, with 9 bases remaining between them. Germline V gene lookup returns CDR1 SGHTA and CDR2 FQGTGA. The CDR3 contains 13 residues. CDR3 coding DNA: TGTGCCAGCAGCTCGGGAGTTAACAATGAGCAGTTCTTC. Its protein is CASSSGVNNEQFF.

The chain combines TRBV15 with TRBJ2-3; the D is unclear. This CDR3 is 12 amino acids long. Germline lookup yields CDR1 LNHNV and CDR2 YYDKDF (reference sequence). Deletions cut 3 bases from V and 4 bases from J, with 5 bases between. The CDR3 sequence: CATSRPPDTQYF. CDR3 DNA: TGTGCCACCAGCAGGCCCCCAGATACGCAGTATTTT.